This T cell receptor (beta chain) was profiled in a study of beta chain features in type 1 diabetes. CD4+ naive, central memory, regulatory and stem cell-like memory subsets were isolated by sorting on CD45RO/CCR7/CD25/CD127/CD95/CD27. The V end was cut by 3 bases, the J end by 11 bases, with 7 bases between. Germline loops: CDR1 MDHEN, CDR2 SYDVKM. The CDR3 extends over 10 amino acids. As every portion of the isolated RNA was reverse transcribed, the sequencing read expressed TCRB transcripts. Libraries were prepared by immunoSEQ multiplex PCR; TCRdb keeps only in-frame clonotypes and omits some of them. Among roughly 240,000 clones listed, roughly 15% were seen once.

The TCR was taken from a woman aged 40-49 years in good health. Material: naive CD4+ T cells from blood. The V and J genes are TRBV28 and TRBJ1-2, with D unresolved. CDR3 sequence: CASSFVEYTF. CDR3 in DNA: TGTGCCAGCAGTTTCGTAGAATACACCTTC.